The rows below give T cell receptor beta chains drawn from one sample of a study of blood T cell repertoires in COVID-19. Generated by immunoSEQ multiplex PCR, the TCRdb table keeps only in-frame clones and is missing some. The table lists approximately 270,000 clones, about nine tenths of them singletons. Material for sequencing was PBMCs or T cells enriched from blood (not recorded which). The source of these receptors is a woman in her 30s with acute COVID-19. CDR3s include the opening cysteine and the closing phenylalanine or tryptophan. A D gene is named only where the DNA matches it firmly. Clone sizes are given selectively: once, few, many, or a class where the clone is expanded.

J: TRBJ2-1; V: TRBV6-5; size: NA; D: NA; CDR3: CASSSFDEQFF; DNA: TGTGCCAGCAGTTCTTTTGATGAGCAGTTCTTC
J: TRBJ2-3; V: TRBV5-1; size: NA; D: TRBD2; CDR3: CASSLGGGETTDTQYF; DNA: TGCGCCAGCAGCTTGGGCGGGGGGGAGACCACAGATACGCAGTATTTT
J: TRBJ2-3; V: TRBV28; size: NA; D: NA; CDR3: CASSPGITDTQYF; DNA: TGTGCCAGCAGCCCAGGGATCACAGATACGCAGTATTTT
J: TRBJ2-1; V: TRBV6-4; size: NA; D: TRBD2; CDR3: CASSDSAGGDYNEQFF; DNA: TGTGCCAGCAGTGACTCAGCGGGAGGGGACTACAATGAGCAGTTCTTC
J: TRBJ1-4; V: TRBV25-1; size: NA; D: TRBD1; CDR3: CASSEEGQGGDKLFF; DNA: TGTGCCAGCAGTGAAGAAGGACAGGGGGGGGACAAACTGTTTTTT
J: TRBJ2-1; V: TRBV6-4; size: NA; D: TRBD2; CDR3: CASSGLAGTNEQFF; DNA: TGTGCCAGCAGCGGACTAGCGGGGACCAATGAGCAGTTCTTC
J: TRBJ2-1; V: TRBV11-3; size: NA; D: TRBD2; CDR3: CASSPGLAGGHSYNEQFF; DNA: TGTGCCAGCAGCCCGGGACTAGCGGGAGGCCACTCCTACAATGAGCAGTTCTTC
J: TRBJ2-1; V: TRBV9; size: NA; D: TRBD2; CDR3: CASSVGAGGPGGDEQFF; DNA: TGTGCCAGCAGCGTAGGGGCGGGAGGCCCAGGTGGGGATGAGCAGTTCTTC
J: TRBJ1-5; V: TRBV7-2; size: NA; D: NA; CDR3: CASSSRGNQPQHF; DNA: TGTGCCAGCAGCTCCAGGGGCAATCAGCCCCAGCATTTT
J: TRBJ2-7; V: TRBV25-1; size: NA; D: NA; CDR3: CASSGLVRGEQYF; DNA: TGTGCCAGCAGTGGGTTGGTTAGGGGAGAGCAGTACTTC
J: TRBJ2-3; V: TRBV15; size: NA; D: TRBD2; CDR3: CATSRGFGVAGTSPRGGPDTQYF; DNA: TGTGCCACCAGCAGAGGGTTCGGAGTAGCCGGGACTAGCCCTCGAGGGGGTCCAGATACGCAGTATTTT
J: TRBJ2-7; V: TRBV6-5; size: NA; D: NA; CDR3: CASSYSPPTTYEQYF; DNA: TGTGCCAGCAGTTACTCGCCCCCGACAACCTACGAGCAGTACTTC
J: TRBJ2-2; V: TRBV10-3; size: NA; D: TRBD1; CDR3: CAIRDRGAGELFF; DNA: TGTGCCATCAGAGACAGGGGGGCCGGGGAGCTGTTTTTT
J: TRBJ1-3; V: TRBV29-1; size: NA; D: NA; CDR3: CSVVRTGNTIYF; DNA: TGCAGCGTTGTGAGAACTGGAAACACCATATATTTT
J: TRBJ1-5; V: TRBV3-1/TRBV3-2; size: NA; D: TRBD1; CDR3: CASSQDWRQGGQPQHF; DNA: TGTGCCAGCAGCCAAGATTGGAGACAGGGAGGACAGCCCCAGCATTTT
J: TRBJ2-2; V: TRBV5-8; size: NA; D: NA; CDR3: CASSLTGNTGELFF; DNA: TGTGCCAGCAGCTTAACAGGGAACACCGGGGAGCTGTTTTTT
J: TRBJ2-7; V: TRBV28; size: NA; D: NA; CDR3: CASSFEVSYEQYF; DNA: TGTGCCAGCAGTTTTGAGGTTAGCTACGAGCAGTACTTC
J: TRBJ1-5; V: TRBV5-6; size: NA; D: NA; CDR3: CASSLGSGGTVVQPQHF; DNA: TGTGCCAGCAGCTTGGGGTCAGGAGGGACTGTTGTTCAGCCCCAGCATTTT
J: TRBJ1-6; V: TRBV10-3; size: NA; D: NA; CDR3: CAISRQDKVGSPLHF; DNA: TGTGCCATCAGTCGACAGGACAAGGTGGGCTCACCCCTCCACTTT
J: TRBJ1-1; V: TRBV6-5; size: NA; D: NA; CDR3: CASSYWTLGGTEAFF; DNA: TGTGCCAGCAGTTACTGGACCCTGGGGGGCACTGAAGCTTTCTTT
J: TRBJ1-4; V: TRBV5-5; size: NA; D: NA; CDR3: CASSQSEKLFF; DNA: TGTGCCAGCAGCCAATCTGAAAAACTGTTTTTT
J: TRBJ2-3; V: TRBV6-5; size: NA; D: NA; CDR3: CASRSRDTQYF; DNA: TGTGCCAGCAGAAGCCGGGATACGCAGTATTTT
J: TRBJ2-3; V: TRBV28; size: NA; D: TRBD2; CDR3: CASSPSGRLTDTQYF; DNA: TGTGCCAGCAGCCCTAGCGGGAGATTAACAGATACGCAGTATTTT
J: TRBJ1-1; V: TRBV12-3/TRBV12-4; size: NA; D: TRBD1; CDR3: CASSSDRATEAFF; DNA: TGTGCCAGCAGCTCGGACAGGGCAACTGAAGCTTTCTTT
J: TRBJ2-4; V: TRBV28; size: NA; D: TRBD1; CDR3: CASRPQGENIQYF; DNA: TGTGCCAGCAGGCCACAGGGGGAAAACATTCAGTACTTC
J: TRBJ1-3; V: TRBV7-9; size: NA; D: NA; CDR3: CASSLTISSGNTIYF; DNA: TGTGCCAGCAGCTTAACCATTAGCTCTGGAAACACCATATATTTT
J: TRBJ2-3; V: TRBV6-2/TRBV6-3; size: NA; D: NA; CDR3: CASSTQGTSTDTQYF; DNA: TGTGCCAGCAGCACCCAGGGTACTAGCACAGATACGCAGTATTTT
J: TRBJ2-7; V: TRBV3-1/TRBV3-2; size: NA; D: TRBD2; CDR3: CASSGQTSGTAPMSYEQYF; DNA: TGTGCCAGCAGCGGACAGACTAGCGGGACGGCCCCTATGTCCTACGAGCAGTACTTC
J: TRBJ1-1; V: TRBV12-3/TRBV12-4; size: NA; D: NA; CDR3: CASSPTENTEAFF; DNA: TGTGCCAGCAGTCCGACTGAGAACACTGAAGCTTTCTTT
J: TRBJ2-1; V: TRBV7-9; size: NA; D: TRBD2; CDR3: CASRSGLGGNEQFF; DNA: TGTGCCAGCAGGTCGGGACTAGGTGGCAATGAGCAGTTCTTC
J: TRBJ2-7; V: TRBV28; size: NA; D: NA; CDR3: CASSRAGTSSYEQYF; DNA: TGTGCCAGCAGTCGTGCCGGGACATCCTCCTACGAGCAGTACTTC
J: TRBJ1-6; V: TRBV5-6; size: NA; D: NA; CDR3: CASSLRLGTRNNSPLHF; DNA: TGTGCCAGCAGCCTTCGGCTCGGGACAAGAAATAATTCACCCCTCCACTTT
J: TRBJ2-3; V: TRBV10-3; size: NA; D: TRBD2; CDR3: CASRTSGSTDTQYF; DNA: TGTGCCTCAAGGACTAGCGGGAGCACAGATACGCAGTATTTT
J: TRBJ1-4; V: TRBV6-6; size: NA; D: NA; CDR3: CASSYLAGVTNEKLFF; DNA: TGTGCCAGCAGTTACTTAGCAGGGGTGACTAATGAAAAACTGTTTTTT
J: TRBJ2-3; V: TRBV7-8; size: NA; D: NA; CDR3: CASSFRLARNTDTQYF; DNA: TGTGCCAGCAGCTTTCGGCTAGCGAGAAATACGGATACGCAGTATTTT
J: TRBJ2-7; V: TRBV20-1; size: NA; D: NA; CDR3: CSAREAYEQYF; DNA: TGCAGTGCTAGAGAAGCGTACGAGCAGTACTTC
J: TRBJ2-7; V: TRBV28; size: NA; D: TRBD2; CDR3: CASSWVAGHYEQYF; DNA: TGTGCCAGCAGTTGGGTAGCGGGTCACTACGAGCAGTACTTC
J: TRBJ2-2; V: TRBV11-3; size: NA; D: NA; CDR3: CASSLGGSTGELFF; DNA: TGTGCCAGCAGCTTGGGGGGAAGCACCGGGGAGCTGTTTTTT
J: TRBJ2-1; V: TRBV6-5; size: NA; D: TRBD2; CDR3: CASRTSGRVYNEQFF; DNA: TGTGCCAGCAGGACTAGCGGGAGGGTATACAATGAGCAGTTCTTC
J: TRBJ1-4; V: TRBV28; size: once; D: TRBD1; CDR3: CASSVIQGAVAEKLFF; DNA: TGTGCCAGCAGTGTAATACAGGGGGCGGTGGCTGAAAAACTGTTTTTT
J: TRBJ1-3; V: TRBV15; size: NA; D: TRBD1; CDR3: CATSSDRGLGNTIYF; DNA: TGTGCCACCAGCTCCGACAGGGGGCTAGGAAACACCATATATTTT
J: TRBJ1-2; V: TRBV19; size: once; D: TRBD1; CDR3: CASSIPDRFHTF; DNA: TGTGCCAGTAGTATCCCGGACAGGTTCCACACCTTC
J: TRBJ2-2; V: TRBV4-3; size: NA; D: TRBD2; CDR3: CASSQGTLAGYTGELFF; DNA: TGCGCCAGCAGCCAGGGGACCCTAGCGGGCTACACCGGGGAGCTGTTTTTT
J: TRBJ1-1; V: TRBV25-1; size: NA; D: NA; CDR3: CASSQTGQLNTEAFF; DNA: TGTGCCAGCAGTCAAACGGGACAACTGAACACTGAAGCTTTCTTT
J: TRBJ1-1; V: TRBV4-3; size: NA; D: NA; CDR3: CASSQARTVGTEAFF; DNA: TGCGCCAGCAGCCAAGCCCGGACAGTTGGCACTGAAGCTTTCTTT
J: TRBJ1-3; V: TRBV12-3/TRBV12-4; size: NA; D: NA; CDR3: CASSPGVGNTIYF; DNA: TGTGCCAGCAGCCCGGGAGTAGGAAACACCATATATTTT
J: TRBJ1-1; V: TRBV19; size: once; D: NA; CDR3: CASEGATEAFF; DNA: TGTGCGTCGGAAGGGGCCACTGAAGCTTTCTTT
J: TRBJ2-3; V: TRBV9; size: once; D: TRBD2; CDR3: CASRTDAGAAGDTQYF; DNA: TGTGCCAGCAGAACTGACGCGGGAGCGGCGGGAGATACGCAGTATTTT
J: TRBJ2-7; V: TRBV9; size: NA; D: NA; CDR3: CASSVTYEQYF; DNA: TGTGCCAGCAGCGTCACCTACGAGCAGTACTTC
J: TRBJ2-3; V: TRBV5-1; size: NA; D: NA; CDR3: CASSLARDFESTDTQYF; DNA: TGCGCCAGCAGCTTGGCTCGGGACTTCGAAAGCACAGATACGCAGTATTTT
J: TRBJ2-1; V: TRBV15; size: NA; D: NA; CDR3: CATSRDRGFYEQFF; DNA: TGTGCCACCAGCAGAGATCGGGGATTCTATGAGCAGTTCTTC
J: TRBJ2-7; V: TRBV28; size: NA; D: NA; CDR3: CASSLNPSDEQYF; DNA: TGTGCCAGCAGTTTAAACCCTAGCGACGAGCAGTACTTC